The T cell receptor (beta chain) described here comes from a study of cytomegalovirus exposure and HLA in healthy donors. General study results and limits: Evidence from a later analysis indicated that most CMV-associated TCR beta chains looked HLA-restricted. Being productive about 87% or about 30% of the time was typical of most TCR beta V segments in an earlier analysis. A later analysis reportedly identified an Asian-associated ancestry cluster as carrying fewer N-insertions than the 666-donor mean. A likely sequencing artifact accounted for one observed cluster of highly shared sequence variants.

Use of 60 Vbeta and 13 Jbeta primers characterized the PCR. TCRdb's table, derived via immunoSEQ multiplex PCR, lists solely in-frame clones and lacks some. The data hold some 150,000 clones, with over 65% observed a single time. Comments on this clone: Its specificity is unknown.

This CDR3 comprises 15 residues. Germline V gene sequence: CDR1 SGHAT, CDR2 FQNNGV. V shed 1 base, J shed 8 bases, and the junction held 6 bases outside the gene matches. Sequenced input: PBMCs. This TCR derives from a man aged 40-50 years in good health and CMV-seronegative. The chain links TRBV11-2 to TRBJ1-2, with 11 bases matching TRBD1. The CDR3 bases are TGTGCCAGCAGCTTAGGATCGTGGACAGGGGGCGGCTACACCTTC. It specifies CASSLGSWTGGGYTF.